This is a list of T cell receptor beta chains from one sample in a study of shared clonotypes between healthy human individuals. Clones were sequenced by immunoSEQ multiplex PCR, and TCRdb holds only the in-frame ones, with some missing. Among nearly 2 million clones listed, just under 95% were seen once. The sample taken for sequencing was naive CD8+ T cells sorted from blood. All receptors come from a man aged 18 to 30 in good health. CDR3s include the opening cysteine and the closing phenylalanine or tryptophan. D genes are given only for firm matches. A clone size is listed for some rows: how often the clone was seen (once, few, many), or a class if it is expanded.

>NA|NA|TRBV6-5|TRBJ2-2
CASSTDTANTGELFF
TGTGCCAGCAGTACCGACACCGCGAACACCGGGGAGCTGTTTTTT
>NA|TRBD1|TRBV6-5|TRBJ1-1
CASSTIGTANTEAFF
TGTGCCAGCAGCACGATTGGGACAGCGAACACTGAAGCTTTCTTT
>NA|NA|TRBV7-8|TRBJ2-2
CASSPTPGFTGELFF
TGTGCCAGCAGCCCCACCCCGGGGTTCACCGGGGAGCTGTTTTTT
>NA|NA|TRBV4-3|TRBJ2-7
CASSPILGGYEQYF
TGCGCCAGCAGCCCAATCCTTGGGGGCTACGAGCAGTACTTC
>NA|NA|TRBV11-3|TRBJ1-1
CASSFTGDTEAFF
TGTGCCAGCAGCTTTACTGGGGACACTGAAGCTTTCTTT
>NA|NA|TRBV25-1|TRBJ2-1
CASSDVGYNEQFF
TGTGCCAGCAGTGACGTCGGGTACAATGAGCAGTTCTTC
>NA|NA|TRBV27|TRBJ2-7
CASSSPEKNEQYF
TGTGCCAGCAGTTCCCCGGAAAAAAACGAGCAGTACTTC
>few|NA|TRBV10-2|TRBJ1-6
CASSGTDYNSPLHF
TGCGCCAGCAGTGGGACAGATTATAATTCACCCCTCCACTTT
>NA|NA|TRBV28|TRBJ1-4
CASIDGEEKLFF
TGTGCCAGCATCGACGGGGAGGAAAAACTGTTTTTT
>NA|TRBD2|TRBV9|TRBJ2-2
CASSVSSTSGNTGELFF
TGTGCCAGCAGCGTATCTAGTACTAGCGGTAACACCGGGGAGCTGTTTTTT
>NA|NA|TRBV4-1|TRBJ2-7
CASSQFGVGDSYEQYF
TGCGCCAGCAGCCAATTCGGGGTCGGAGACTCCTACGAGCAGTACTTC
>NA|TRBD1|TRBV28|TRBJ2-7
CASSSGTGLYEQYF
TGTGCCAGCAGTTCCGGGACAGGGTTATACGAGCAGTACTTC
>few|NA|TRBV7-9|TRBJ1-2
CASSLADPGRGYTF
TGTGCCAGCAGCTTAGCTGACCCTGGGCGGGGCTACACCTTC
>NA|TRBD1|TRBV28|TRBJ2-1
CASSWTGTDNEQFF
TGTGCCAGCAGTTGGACCGGGACAGACAATGAGCAGTTCTTC
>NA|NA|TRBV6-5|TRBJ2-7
CASSPRFNLDYEQYF
TGTGCCAGCAGCCCACGGTTTAACCTGGATTACGAGCAGTACTTC
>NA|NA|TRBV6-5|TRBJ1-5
CASSSGWNQPQHF
TGTGCCAGCAGTTCGGGGTGGAATCAGCCCCAGCATTTT
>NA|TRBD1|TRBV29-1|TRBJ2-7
CSVWAGGSYEQYF
TGCAGCGTGTGGGCAGGGGGCTCCTACGAGCAGTACTTC
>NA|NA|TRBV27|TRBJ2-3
CASSLFGGGDTQYF
TGTGCCAGCAGTTTATTTGGGGGTGGGGATACGCAGTATTTT
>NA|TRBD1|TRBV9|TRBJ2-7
CASSVLAGGDYEQYF
TGTGCCAGCAGCGTACTGGCAGGGGGCGACTACGAGCAGTACTTC
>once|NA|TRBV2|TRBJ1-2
CASSAGGGSYGYTF
TGTGCCAGCAGCGCCGGTGGGGGAAGCTATGGCTACACCTTC
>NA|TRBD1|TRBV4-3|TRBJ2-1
CASSQFDGQVDNEQFF
TGCGCCAGCAGCCAATTTGATGGACAGGTAGACAATGAGCAGTTCTTC
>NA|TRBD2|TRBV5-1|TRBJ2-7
CASSPYFSGSGDEQYF
TGCGCCAGCAGCCCATACTTTAGCGGGAGCGGTGACGAGCAGTACTTC
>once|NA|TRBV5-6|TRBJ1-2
CASSEWSVGYTF
TGTGCCAGCAGCGAATGGAGTGTCGGCTACACCTTC
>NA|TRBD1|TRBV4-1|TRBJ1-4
CASSRTDRAPIEKLFF
TGCGCCAGCAGCCGTACTGACAGGGCTCCTATTGAAAAACTGTTTTTT
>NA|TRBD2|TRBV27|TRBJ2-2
CASSLVAGGGELFF
TGTGCCAGCAGTTTAGTCGCGGGAGGCGGGGAGCTGTTTTTT
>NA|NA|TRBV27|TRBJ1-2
CASSRDGAYGYTF
TGTGCCAGCAGTCGAGATGGAGCCTATGGCTACACCTTC
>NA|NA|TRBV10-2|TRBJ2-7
CASRDVLILEQYF
TGCGCCAGCAGGGACGTTTTAATTCTCGAGCAGTACTTC
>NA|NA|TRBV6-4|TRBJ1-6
CASRPETGLRGYNSPLHF
TGTGCCAGCAGGCCTGAGACAGGACTCAGGGGCTATAATTCACCCCTCCACTTT
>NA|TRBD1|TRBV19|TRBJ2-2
CASTSVTGDTGELFF
TGTGCCAGTACCTCAGTAACAGGGGACACCGGGGAGCTGTTTTTT
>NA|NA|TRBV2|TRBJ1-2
CVSPTDYYMGYTF
TGTGTTTCCCCTACCGATTACTATATGGGCTACACCTTC
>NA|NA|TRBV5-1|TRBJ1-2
CASSPLEGGMHGYTF
TGCGCCAGCAGCCCGCTTGAGGGTGGGATGCATGGCTACACCTTC
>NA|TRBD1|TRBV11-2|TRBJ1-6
CASSLTGESPLHF
TGTGCCAGCAGCTTGACAGGGGAGTCACCCCTCCACTTT
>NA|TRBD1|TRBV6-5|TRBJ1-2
CASKIATGRIGGHTF
TGTGCCAGCAAAATAGCGACAGGGAGAATAGGGGGCCACACCTTC
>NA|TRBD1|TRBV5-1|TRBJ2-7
CASSSGQGAYEQYF
TGCGCCAGCAGCTCGGGACAGGGGGCATACGAGCAGTACTTC
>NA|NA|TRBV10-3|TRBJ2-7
CAISEPAYSYEQYF
TGTGCCATCAGTGAGCCTGCCTATTCCTACGAGCAGTACTTC
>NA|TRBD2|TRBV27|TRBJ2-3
CASSMGLAGVDTQYF
TGTGCCAGCAGCATGGGACTAGCGGGGGTAGATACGCAGTATTTT
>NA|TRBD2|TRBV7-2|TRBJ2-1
CASSLEAGAYNEQFF
TGTGCCAGCAGCTTAGAAGCGGGGGCCTACAATGAGCAGTTCTTC
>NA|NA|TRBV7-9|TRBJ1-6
CASSLGGGPLHF
TGTGCCAGCAGCTTAGGTGGGGGACCCCTCCACTTT
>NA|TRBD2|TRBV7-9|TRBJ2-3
CASSSSDSGGPRNTQYF
TGTGCCAGCAGCTCCAGTGATAGCGGGGGACCCAGGAATACGCAGTATTTT
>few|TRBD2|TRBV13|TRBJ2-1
CASSSGLAWDEQFF
TGTGCCAGCAGCTCCGGACTAGCGTGGGATGAGCAGTTCTTC
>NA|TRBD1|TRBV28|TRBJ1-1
CASSEYQGAEAFF
TGTGCCAGCAGCGAATACCAGGGGGCTGAAGCTTTCTTT
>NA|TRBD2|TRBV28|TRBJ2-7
CASSLSGGWPYEQYF
TGTGCCAGCAGTTTATCGGGGGGATGGCCCTACGAGCAGTACTTC
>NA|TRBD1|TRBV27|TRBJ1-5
CASSPLSGQATNSNQPQHF
TGTGCCAGCAGTCCCCTGTCGGGACAGGCTACCAATAGCAATCAGCCCCAGCATTTT
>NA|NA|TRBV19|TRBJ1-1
CASSIWGDGTEAFF
TGTGCCAGTAGTATATGGGGGGACGGCACTGAAGCTTTCTTT
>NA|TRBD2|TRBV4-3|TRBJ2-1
CASSQDIGTNSYNEQFF
TGCGCCAGCAGCCAAGATATAGGGACTAACTCCTACAATGAGCAGTTCTTC
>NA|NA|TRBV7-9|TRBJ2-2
CASSLPNGELFF
TGTGCCAGCAGCCTCCCCAACGGGGAGCTGTTTTTT
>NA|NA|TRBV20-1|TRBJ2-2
CSALNTGELFF
TGCAGTGCTCTTAACACCGGGGAGCTGTTTTTT
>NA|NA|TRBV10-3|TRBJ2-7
CAISELGGYEQYF
TGTGCCATCAGTGAGTTGGGGGGCTACGAGCAGTACTTC
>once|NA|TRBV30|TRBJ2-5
CAWSLGNEETQYF
TGTGCCTGGAGTTTGGGGAACGAAGAGACCCAGTACTTC
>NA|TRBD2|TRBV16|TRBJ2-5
CASSHTGLAHTGAQYF
TGTGCCAGCAGCCATACGGGACTAGCGCATACTGGGGCCCAGTACTTC
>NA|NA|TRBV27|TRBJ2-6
CASSHSGANVLTF
TGTGCCAGCAGTCACTCTGGGGCCAACGTCCTGACTTTC
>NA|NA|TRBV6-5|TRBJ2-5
CASSYSGLEETQYF
TGTGCCAGCAGTTACTCGGGTCTTGAAGAGACCCAGTACTTC
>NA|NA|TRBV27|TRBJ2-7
CASSPRISYEQYF
TGTGCCAGCAGTCCAAGAATTAGCTACGAGCAGTACTTC
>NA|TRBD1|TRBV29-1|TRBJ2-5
CSVYPRTGGGETQYF
TGCAGCGTCTATCCTCGGACAGGGGGGGGAGAGACCCAGTACTTC
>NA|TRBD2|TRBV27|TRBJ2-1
CASSPTGGTYNEQFF
TGTGCCAGCAGTCCAACGGGGGGGACCTACAATGAGCAGTTCTTC
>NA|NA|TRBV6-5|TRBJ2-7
CASSYSNPRLGEQYF
TGTGCCAGCAGTTACTCGAATCCCAGGTTAGGCGAGCAGTACTTC
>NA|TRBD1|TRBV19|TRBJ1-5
CASSLTGEDQPQHF
TGTGCCAGTAGCTTGACAGGGGAGGATCAGCCCCAGCATTTT
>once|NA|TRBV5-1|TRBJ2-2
CASSLSGELFF
TGCGCCAGCAGCTTGAGCGGGGAGCTGTTTTTT
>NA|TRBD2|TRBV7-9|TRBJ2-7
CASSPPAGGSYEQYF
TGTGCCAGCAGCCCCCCAGCGGGAGGTTCCTACGAGCAGTACTTC